The source of this T cell receptor beta chain is a study of blood T cells in healthy people across ages. A second PCR, run for about 7 to 11 cycles, used a sample-barcoded 5' primer plus a J-beta primer mix. TCRdb re-called the 5' RACE reads with MiXCR, one entry per CDR3 protein. The profile covers 450,000 to 600,000 distinct CDR3 sequences, with over 25% appearing a single time and under 4.5% taken by the ten largest. J gave up 6 bases and V 7 bases, and 10 bases lay outside the gene matches. Germline assignment: CDR1 SQVTM and CDR2 ANQGSEA. This CDR3 contains 16 residues. The same specimen was also included in a second study, on T cells of mothers and their children. Per that study: The donors comprised roughly 6 children and their three healthy Caucasian mothers. For the second PCR, the M1S primer put in sample barcodes and 2-4 random nucleotides. Each child contributed millions of TCR beta CDR3 reads, while each mother contributed over 8.5 million. Related mother-child pairs shared slightly more overlap than unrelated pairs, but the difference was non-significant.

V is TRBV29-1 and J is TRBJ2-2, with 14 bases identical to TRBD2. The sample comprised blood. This sequence originates from a boy between 2 and 15 years old in good health. The CDR3 sequence is CSAGTSGGRGAGELFF. CDR3 DNA sequence: TGCAGCGCAGGGACTAGCGGGGGCCGAGGGGCCGGGGAGCTGTTTTTT.